Presented here are 3 T cell receptor beta chains from one specimen sequenced in a study of blood T cell repertoires in COVID-19. The table came from immunoSEQ multiplex PCR; TCRdb's copy has only in-frame clones and leaves some out. The sample holds 200,000 to 250,000 clones, 70% to 90% seen once. Sequencing was performed on peripheral blood. The receptors shown here come from a woman aged 18 to 35 who had recovered from COVID-19.

The V and J genes are TRBV6-5 and TRBJ2-7; TRBD1 matches at 7 bases. V lost 0 bases, J lost 10 bases, and 6 bases stayed unmatched. The CDR3 has 13 residues. CDR1 MNHEY and CDR2 SVGAGI come from the germline V gene. The CDR3 spells CASSYSATGPQYF. CDR3 bases: TGTGCCAGCAGTTACTCGGCGACAGGGCCCCAGTACTTC.

This clone was seen once. V gene TRBV7-9 combines with J gene TRBJ2-1, with TRBD1 as a possible D gene (5 bases). Per germline, CDR1 SEHNR and CDR2 FQNEAQ (reference sequence). The CDR3 is 13 amino acids. V was clipped by 5 bases and J by 4 bases, with 9 bases between them. CDR3 loop: CASSPQEYNEQFF. CDR3 nucleotides: TGTGCCAGCAGCCCACAGGAGTACAATGAGCAGTTCTTC.

The chain has TRBV7-9 and TRBJ1-2; tentative D call: TRBD1 (6 bases). This CDR3 is 12 amino acids long. Trimming left V 5 bases short and J 8 bases short, with 12 bases between. Germline CDR1 is SEHNR and CDR2 is FQNEAQ (reference sequence). The CDR3 loop reads CASSPSGGGYTF. The CDR3 region has the DNA TGTGCCAGCAGCCCGAGTGGGGGCGGCTACACCTTC.